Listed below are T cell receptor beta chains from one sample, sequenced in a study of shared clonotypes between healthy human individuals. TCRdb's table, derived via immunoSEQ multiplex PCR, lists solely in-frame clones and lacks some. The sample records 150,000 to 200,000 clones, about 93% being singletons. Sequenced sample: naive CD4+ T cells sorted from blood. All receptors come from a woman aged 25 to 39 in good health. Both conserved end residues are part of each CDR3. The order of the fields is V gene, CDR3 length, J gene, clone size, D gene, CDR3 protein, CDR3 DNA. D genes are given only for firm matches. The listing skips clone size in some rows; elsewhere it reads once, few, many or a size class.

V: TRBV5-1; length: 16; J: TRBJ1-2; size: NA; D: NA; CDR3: CASSLEPGGQSGGYTF; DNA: TGCGCCAGCAGCTTGGAACCTGGGGGCCAATCTGGTGGCTACACCTTC
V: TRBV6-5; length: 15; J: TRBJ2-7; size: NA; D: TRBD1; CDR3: CASSPTYDRGREQYF; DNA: TGTGCCAGCAGCCCGACCTACGACAGGGGGCGGGAGCAGTACTTC
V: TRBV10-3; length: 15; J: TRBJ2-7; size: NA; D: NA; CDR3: CAISESGTGPYEQYF; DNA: TGTGCCATCAGTGAGTCAGGGACGGGTCCCTACGAGCAGTACTTC
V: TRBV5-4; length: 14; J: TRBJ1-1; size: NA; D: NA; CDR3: CASSLDSARTEAFF; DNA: TGTGCCAGCAGCTTGGATTCAGCAAGGACTGAAGCTTTCTTT
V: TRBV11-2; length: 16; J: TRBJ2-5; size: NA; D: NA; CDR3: CASSLMVRTMGGTQYF; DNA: TGTGCCAGCAGCTTAATGGTCCGGACCATGGGGGGGACCCAGTACTTC
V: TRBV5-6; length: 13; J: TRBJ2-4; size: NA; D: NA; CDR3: CASSLPGDDIQYF; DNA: TGTGCCAGCAGCTTGCCAGGGGATGACATTCAGTACTTC
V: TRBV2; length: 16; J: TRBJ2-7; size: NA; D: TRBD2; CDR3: CASRAGTSGASYEQYF; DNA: TGTGCCAGCAGAGCCGGGACTAGCGGGGCCTCCTACGAGCAGTACTTC
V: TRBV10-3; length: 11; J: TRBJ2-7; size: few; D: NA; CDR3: CATQASYEQYF; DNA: TGTGCCACACAGGCCTCCTACGAGCAGTACTTC
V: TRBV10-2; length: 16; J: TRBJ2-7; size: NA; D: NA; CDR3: CASSGNPRGSSYEQYF; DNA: TGCGCCAGCAGTGGTAATCCAAGGGGGTCTAGCTACGAGCAGTACTTC
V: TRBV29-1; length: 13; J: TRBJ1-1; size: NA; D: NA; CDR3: CSVDWGTGTEAFF; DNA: TGCAGCGTTGACTGGGGGACGGGAACTGAAGCTTTCTTT
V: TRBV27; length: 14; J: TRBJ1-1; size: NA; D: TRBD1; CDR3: CASRIDRVDTEAFF; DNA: TGTGCCAGCAGAATCGACAGGGTGGACACTGAAGCTTTCTTT
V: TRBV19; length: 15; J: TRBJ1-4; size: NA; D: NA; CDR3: CASRNQRRSGEKLFF; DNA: TGTGCCAGTAGGAATCAGCGGCGTTCGGGTGAAAAACTGTTTTTT
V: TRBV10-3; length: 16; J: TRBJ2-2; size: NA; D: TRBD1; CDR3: CAISEPGTGSTGELFF; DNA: TGTGCCATCAGTGAACCCGGGACAGGGAGCACCGGGGAGCTGTTTTTT
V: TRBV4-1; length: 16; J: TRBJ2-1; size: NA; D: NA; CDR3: CASSHDDGRTYNEQFF; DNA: TGCGCCAGCAGCCACGATGACGGGCGGACCTACAATGAGCAGTTCTTC
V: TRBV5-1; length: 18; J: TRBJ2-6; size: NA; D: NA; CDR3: CASSLYADPISGANVLTF; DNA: TGCGCCAGCAGCTTGTATGCGGACCCGATCTCTGGGGCCAACGTCCTGACTTTC
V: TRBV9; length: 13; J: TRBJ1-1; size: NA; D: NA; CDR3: CASSVAGAGEAFF; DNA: TGTGCCAGCAGCGTAGCAGGGGCCGGTGAAGCTTTCTTT
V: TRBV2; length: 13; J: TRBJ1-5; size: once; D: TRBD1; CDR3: CASIWDRGQPQHF; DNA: TGTGCCAGCATCTGGGACAGGGGTCAGCCCCAGCATTTT
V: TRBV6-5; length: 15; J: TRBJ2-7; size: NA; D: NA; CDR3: CASSYVSGTSYEQYF; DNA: TGTGCCAGCAGTTACGTTTCGGGGACCTCCTACGAGCAGTACTTC
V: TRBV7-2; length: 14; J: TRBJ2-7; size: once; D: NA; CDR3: CASSLVAGGGEQYF; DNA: TGTGCCAGCAGCTTAGTAGCAGGGGGGGGCGAGCAGTACTTC
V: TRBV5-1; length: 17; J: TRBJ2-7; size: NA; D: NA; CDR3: CASRWGVPGTTSWEQYF; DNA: TGCGCCAGCAGGTGGGGGGTTCCCGGGACCACGTCGTGGGAGCAGTACTTC
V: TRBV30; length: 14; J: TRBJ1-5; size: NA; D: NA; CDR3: CAWSVVSRNQPQHF; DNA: TGTGCCTGGAGTGTTGTGAGCCGTAATCAGCCCCAGCATTTT
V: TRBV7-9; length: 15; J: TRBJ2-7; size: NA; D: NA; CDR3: CASSLAGGTPYEQYF; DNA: TGTGCCAGCAGCTTAGCTGGTGGGACCCCCTACGAGCAGTACTTC
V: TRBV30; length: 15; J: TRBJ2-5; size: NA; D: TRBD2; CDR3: CAWSVLGGRDETQYF; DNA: TGTGCCTGGAGTGTATTAGGTGGGAGGGATGAGACCCAGTACTTC
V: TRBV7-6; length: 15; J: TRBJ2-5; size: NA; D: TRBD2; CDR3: CASRGLAGEWVTQYF; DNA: TGTGCCAGCAGGGGACTAGCGGGAGAATGGGTGACCCAGTACTTC
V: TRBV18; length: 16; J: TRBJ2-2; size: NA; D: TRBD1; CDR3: CASSSGQASNTGELFF; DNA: TGTGCCAGCTCATCGGGACAGGCCTCGAACACCGGGGAGCTGTTTTTT
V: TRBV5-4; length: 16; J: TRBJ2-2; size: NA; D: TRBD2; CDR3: CASSRTSGANTGELFF; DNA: TGTGCCAGCAGCCGCACTAGCGGGGCGAACACCGGGGAGCTGTTTTTT
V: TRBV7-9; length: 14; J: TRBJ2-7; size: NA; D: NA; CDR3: CASSPPGRHYEQYF; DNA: TGTGCCAGCAGCCCGCCGGGACGGCACTACGAGCAGTACTTC
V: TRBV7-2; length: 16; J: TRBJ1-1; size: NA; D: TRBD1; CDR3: CASSSGTGHGWTEAFF; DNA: TGTGCCAGCAGCTCCGGGACAGGGCATGGTTGGACTGAAGCTTTCTTT
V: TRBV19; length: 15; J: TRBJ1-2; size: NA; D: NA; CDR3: CASSTPSTANYGYTF; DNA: TGTGCCAGTAGTACCCCCTCGACAGCTAACTATGGCTACACCTTC
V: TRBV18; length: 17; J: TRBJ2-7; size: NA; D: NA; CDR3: CASSQTVGKPNSYEQYF; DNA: TGTGCCAGCTCACAGACAGTGGGAAAGCCGAACTCCTACGAGCAGTACTTC
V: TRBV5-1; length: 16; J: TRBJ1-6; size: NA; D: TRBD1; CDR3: CASSGQDRGPNSPLHF; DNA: TGCGCCAGCAGCGGCCAAGACAGGGGTCCTAATTCACCCCTCCACTTT
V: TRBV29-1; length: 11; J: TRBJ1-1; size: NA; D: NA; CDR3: CSVGRRTEAFF; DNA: TGCAGCGTTGGCAGAAGGACTGAAGCTTTCTTT
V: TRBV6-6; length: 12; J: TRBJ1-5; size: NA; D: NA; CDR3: CASSGQNQPQHF; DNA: TGTGCCAGCAGCGGACAGAATCAGCCCCAGCATTTT
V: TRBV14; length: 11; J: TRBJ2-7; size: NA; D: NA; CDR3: CASSNNYEQYF; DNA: TGTGCCAGCAGCAACAACTACGAGCAGTACTTC
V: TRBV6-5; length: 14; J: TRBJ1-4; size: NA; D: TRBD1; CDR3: CASREGARGEKLFF; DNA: TGTGCCAGCAGGGAGGGGGCTAGAGGGGAAAAACTGTTTTTT
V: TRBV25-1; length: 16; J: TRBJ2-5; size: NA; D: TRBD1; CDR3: CASSDSYRGRQETQYF; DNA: TGTGCCAGCAGTGATTCTTACAGGGGGAGACAAGAGACCCAGTACTTC
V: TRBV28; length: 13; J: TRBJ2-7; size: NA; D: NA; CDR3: CASSPRVPDEQYF; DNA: TGTGCCAGCAGTCCCCGGGTCCCGGACGAGCAGTACTTC
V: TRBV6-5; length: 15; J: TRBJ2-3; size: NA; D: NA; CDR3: CASSTGRPSTDTQYF; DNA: TGTGCCAGCAGTACCGGACGCCCTAGCACAGATACGCAGTATTTT
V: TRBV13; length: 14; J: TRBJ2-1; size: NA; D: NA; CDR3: CASNPEGVYNEQFF; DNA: TGTGCCAGCAACCCTGAAGGGGTGTACAATGAGCAGTTCTTC
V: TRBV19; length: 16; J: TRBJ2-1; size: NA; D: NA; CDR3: CASSIKLAPYYNEQFF; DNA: TGTGCCAGTAGTATAAAACTAGCCCCTTATTACAATGAGCAGTTCTTC
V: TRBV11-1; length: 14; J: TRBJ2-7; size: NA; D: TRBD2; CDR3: CASSLTSGRDEQYF; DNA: TGTGCCAGCAGCCTGACTAGCGGGAGGGACGAGCAGTACTTC